This TCR beta chain was recorded in a study of T cell repertoires in cytomegalovirus infection. Across the study: Selection of CMV epitopes for the study included recently identified HLA-C-restricted and well-studied HLA-B-restricted ones. From public TCR beta signatures came an indication of both CMV infection and matching HLA type.

CDR1 and CDR2 (germline): SGHTA, FQGNSA. The length of the CDR3 is 18 residues. The V segment lost 3 bases and the J segment 0 bases; nucleotides outside the gene matches: 2. TCRdb reanalysed the reads using MiXCR and keeps one entry per CDR3 protein. The sample consists of 80,000 or so distinct CDR3 sequences, roughly a quarter of them appearing once. There are many counts of this clonotype. Its antigen is still unknown. Findings and caveats of the study: Pooled public TCR beta family frequency picked out CMV carriers with the relevant HLA. CMV-specific TCR beta clonotypes restricted by HLA-C dominated the ex vivo response.

The V and J genes are TRBV7-2 and TRBJ2-6; 13 bases align to TRBD2. The receptor comes from a human donor in good health (CMV status not recorded). Some clones in this sample may be carry-over from other donors' samples. The starting material was CD8+ T cells from cultured PBMCs, obtained from culture after CMV antigen stimulation. The DNA for the CDR3 is TGTGCCAGCAGCTTGGGACTAGCGGGACCCTCTGGGGCCAACGTCCTGACTTTC. It codes for CASSLGLAGPSGANVLTF.